One sample yielded the 6 T cell receptor beta chains listed below, sequenced in a study of shared clonotypes between healthy human individuals (dated by TCRdb to the early 2020s). Libraries were constructed by the immunoSEQ multiplex PCR assay. TCRdb stores this immuneACCESS table with in-frame sequences only. Part of the clones is absent; in the studies checked, under half of the shortfall reflects unresolved V genes, and no reason is known for the rest. This sample is represented by 2,500,000 or so clones; 92% of them were singletons. In total, the top ten clones hold around 0.4% of the sample. The specimen was naive CD4+ T cells from PBMCs. The meaning of the sample's cell subset or site label: CD45RA+ positively selected. These receptors all stem from a man between 18 and 35 years old in good health. Some clones in this sample may be carry-over from other donors' samples.

This clone was counted only a few times. V gene TRBV7-2 combines with J gene TRBJ1-1; D gene unclear. The germline V gene encodes CDR1 SGHTA and CDR2 FQGNSA. CDR3 length equals 13 residues. The ends were cut back, 2 bases at V and 0 bases at J, with 4 bases in the middle. The CDR3 DNA reads as TGTGCCAGCAGCTTATCAGTGAACACTGAAGCTTTCTTT. This gives the protein CASSLSVNTEAFF.

The rearrangement links TRBV11-3 to TRBJ2-7, with D maybe TRBD2 (6 bases). The germline V and J ends were trimmed by 5 bases and 5 bases, with 7 bases remaining between them. Germline V lookup: CDR1 SGHNT, CDR2 YENEEA. The CDR3 has 11 residues. CDR3 coding DNA: TGTGCCAGCAGCCGCGGGGACGAGCAGTACTTC. It translates to CASSRGDEQYF.

The chain carries TRBV7-9 and TRBJ2-2; unclear D gene. The CDR3 contains 14 residues. The germline V gene encodes CDR1 SEHNR and CDR2 FQNEAQ (reference sequence). Between the trimmed V and J ends, which lost 2 bases and 6 bases, there was a span of 10 bases. The CDR3 bases are TGTGCCAGCAGCTTAATCGGTGCCCCCGGGGAGCTGTTTTTT. It encodes CASSLIGAPGELFF.

The chain employs TRBV19 and TRBJ2-7, with TRBD1 matching 7 bases. The germline V gene has CDR1 LNHDA and CDR2 SQIVND (reference sequence). CDR3 length: 13 residues. V lost 5 bases to trimming and J lost 4 bases; unmatched junction nucleotides: 5. CDR3 loop: CASSRDRKYEQYF. As DNA, the CDR3 is TGTGCCAGTAGTCGGGACAGAAAATACGAGCAGTACTTC.

Worth noting for this clone: The same CDR3 arises from other DNA sequences in this sample as well. V is TRBV7-9 and J is TRBJ1-1; D perhaps matches TRBD1 (6 bases). Trimming took off 5 bases at V and 2 bases at J, with 9 bases between the two ends. There are 13 residues in the CDR3. Germline V gene sequence: CDR1 SEHNR, CDR2 FQNEAQ (reference sequence). The DNA for the CDR3 is TGTGCCAGCAGCCGGGACACCAACACTGAAGCTTTCTTT. Translation gives CASSRDTNTEAFF.

CDR3 region: CATSRDNHLMNTGELFF. CDR3 nucleotides: TGTGCCACCAGCAGAGACAACCACCTTATGAACACCGGGGAGCTGTTTTTT. The V and J genes are TRBV15 and TRBJ2-2; no definite D call. V was pared by 0 bases and J by 1 base, with 12 bases between. Germline V gene sequence: CDR1 LNHNV, CDR2 YYDKDF (reference sequence). This CDR3 contains 17 residues.